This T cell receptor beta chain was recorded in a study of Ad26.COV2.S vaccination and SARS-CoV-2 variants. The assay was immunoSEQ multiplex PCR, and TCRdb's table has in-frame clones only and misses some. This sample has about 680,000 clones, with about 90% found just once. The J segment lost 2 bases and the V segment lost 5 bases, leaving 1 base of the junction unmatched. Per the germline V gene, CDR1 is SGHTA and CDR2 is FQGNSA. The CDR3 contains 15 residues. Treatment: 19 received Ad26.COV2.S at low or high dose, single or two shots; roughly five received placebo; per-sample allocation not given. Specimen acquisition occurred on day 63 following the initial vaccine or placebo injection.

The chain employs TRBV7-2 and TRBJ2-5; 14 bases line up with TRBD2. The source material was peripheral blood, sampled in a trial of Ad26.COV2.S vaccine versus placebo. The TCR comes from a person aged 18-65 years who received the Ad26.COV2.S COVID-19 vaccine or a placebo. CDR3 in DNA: TGTGCCAGCAGCCGGACTAGCGGGGGGCAAGAGACCCAGTACTTC. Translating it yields CASSRTSGGQETQYF. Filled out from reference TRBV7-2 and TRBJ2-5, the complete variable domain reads GAGVSQSPSNKVTEKGKDVELRCDPISGHTALYWYRQSLGQGLEFLIYFQGNSAPDKSGLPSDRFSAERTGGSVSTLTIQRTQQEDSAVYLCASSRTSGGQETQYFGPGTRLLVL.